What follows is one T cell receptor beta chain and its context. Its antigen is as yet unknown. The CDR3 is 13 residues long. V lost 1 base and J lost 8, with 10 bases in between. Germline CDR1 and CDR2: MDHEN and SYDVKM. The record originates from a study of memory CD4+ T cells and cytomegalovirus serostatus. On the study more broadly: Healthy Belgian adult donors included under ten CMV-positive and 20 to 30 CMV-negative people. Study-wide results and caveats: Suggested: most of the CMV-linked TCR signature lies in CD4+ memory cells.

Single viable CD3+CD4+CD8-CD45RO+ cells were sorted as the memory CD4+ T cells. Methods used by the authors: Out-of-frame sequences were removed, leaving roughly 2,200,000 distinct TCRbeta sequences. TCRdb's copy holds only in-frame clones and misses some; the assay was immunoSEQ multiplex PCR. V and J calls and clone size are copied from that table; D and trimming were computed from the DNA. The sample has about 42,000 clones, approximately 84% seen once. What was sequenced was memory CD4+ T cells from blood. This receptor was obtained from an adult in good health and CMV-seronegative. The V call is TRBV28, the J call TRBJ2-3; TRBD1 or TRBD2 may be the D gene (5 bases each). The CDR3 protein is CASSLSRDPTQYF. In DNA, the CDR3 is TGTGCCAGCAGTTTATCCCGGGACCCTACGCAGTATTTT.